A selection of T cell receptor beta chains follows, all from one sample in a study of a mutant IDH1 vaccine in newly diagnosed glioma. Their recognized antigens are unknown. Repertoires were generated with immunoSEQ multiplex PCR, while TCRdb's copy carries only in-frame clones and drops some. The repertoire consists of 41,000 or so clones, with around 79% occurring once and the leading ten covering roughly 6.2%. The sample here was PBMCs, taken from a glioma patient whose treatment included an IDH1 peptide vaccine. The receptor source for this set is a woman aged 40 to 50 with glioma. Some clones in this sample may be carry-over from other donors' samples. Each CDR3 is given with its conserved first and last residue. The order of the fields is CDR3 length, V gene, J gene, clone size, D gene, CDR3 DNA, CDR3 protein. D genes are given only for firm matches. Size is omitted from some rows. Given values are once, few, many or a class for expanded clones.

>15|TRBV5-1|TRBJ2-5|once|TRBD2
TGCGCCAGCAGCTTGGGACTAGCGGGCTTAGAGACCCAGTACTTC
CASSLGLAGLETQYF
>13|TRBV19|TRBJ1-1|NA|TRBD1
TGTGCCAGTAGTAGGACAGGGCCCACTGAAGCTTTCTTT
CASSRTGPTEAFF
>15|TRBV9|TRBJ2-3|NA|TRBD1
TGTGCCAGCAGCGCTGGGACAGGGGCCGCAGATACGCAGTATTTT
CASSAGTGAADTQYF
>15|TRBV4-2|TRBJ2-7|NA|TRBD2
TGTGCCAGCAGCCACGCGTCTAGCGGAACCTACGAGCAGTACTTC
CASSHASSGTYEQYF
>14|TRBV9|TRBJ2-7|NA|NA
TGTGCCAGCAGCGTAGCGGCAGGAACCTACGAGCAGTACTTC
CASSVAAGTYEQYF
>19|TRBV28|TRBJ2-5|NA|TRBD1
TGTGCCAGCAGTTTCGCCTCCGGGACAGGGGGCTCGATACAAGAGACCCAGTACTTC
CASSFASGTGGSIQETQYF
>12|TRBV5-5|TRBJ1-1|large|NA
TGTGCCAGCAGCCTGTGGAACACTGAAGCTTTCTTT
CASSLWNTEAFF
>14|TRBV7-9|TRBJ1-3|NA|NA
TGTGCCAGCAGCATGGGGCAGGGCCGGGACACCATATATTTT
CASSMGQGRDTIYF
>12|TRBV2|TRBJ2-7|NA|NA
TGTGCCAGCACAGGGCAGCTGTACGAGCAGTACTTC
CASTGQLYEQYF
>14|TRBV2|TRBJ2-7|NA|TRBD1
TGTGCCAGCAGGATAGAGACAGGGTTCCGCGAGCAGTACTTC
CASRIETGFREQYF
>13|TRBV9|TRBJ2-7|NA|NA
TGTGCCAGCAGCGTAGGACCGATCTACGAGCAGTACTTC
CASSVGPIYEQYF
>14|TRBV4-3|TRBJ1-2|few|NA
TGCGCCAGCAGCCAAGAGTCGACAGCGAGGGGCTACACCTTC
CASSQESTARGYTF
>15|TRBV13|TRBJ2-2|NA|TRBD1
TGTGCCAGCAGCAGCCGGGACAGGAACACCGGGGAGCTGTTTTTT
CASSSRDRNTGELFF
>15|TRBV5-4|TRBJ1-4|NA|NA
TGTGCCAGCAGCTTGGGAAAGGGGAGAGCGGAAAAACTGTTTTTT
CASSLGKGRAEKLFF
>16|TRBV27|TRBJ2-1|NA|NA
TGTGCCAGCAGTTGGGACGGATCTAGCTCCTACAATGAGCAGTTCTTC
CASSWDGSSSYNEQFF
>13|TRBV4-3|TRBJ1-1|few|NA
TGCGCCAGCAGCCAAGTAATAGGCCATGAAGCTTTCTTT
CASSQVIGHEAFF
>14|TRBV30|TRBJ1-1|NA|TRBD1
TGTGTCTGGAGTCATACAGGGGGTTGGACTGAAGCTTTCTTT
CVWSHTGGWTEAFF
>15|TRBV9|TRBJ1-1|few|NA
TGTGCCAGCAGCGTAGAAGTTCGAGGAAGGGCTGAAGCTTTCTTT
CASSVEVRGRAEAFF
>14|TRBV5-1|TRBJ1-2|NA|NA
TGCGCCAGCAAGGGGACGGCTTTCGACGATGGCTACACCTTC
CASKGTAFDDGYTF
>12|TRBV28|TRBJ2-1|once|NA
TGTGCCAGCACCCCTCAGGGCGATGAGCAGTTCTTC
CASTPQGDEQFF